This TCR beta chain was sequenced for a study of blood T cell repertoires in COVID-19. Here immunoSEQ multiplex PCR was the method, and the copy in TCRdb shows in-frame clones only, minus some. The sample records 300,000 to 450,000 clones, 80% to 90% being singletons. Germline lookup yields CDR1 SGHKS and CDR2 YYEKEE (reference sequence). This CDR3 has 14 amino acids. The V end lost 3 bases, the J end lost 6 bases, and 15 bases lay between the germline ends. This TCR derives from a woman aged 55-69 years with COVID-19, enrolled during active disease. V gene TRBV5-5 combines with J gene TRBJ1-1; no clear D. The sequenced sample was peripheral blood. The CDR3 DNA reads TGTGCCAGCAGCTCGCCCCTGAGAGAGGCTGAAGCTTTCTTT. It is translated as CASSSPLREAEAFF.